Listed below are T cell receptor beta chains from one sample, sequenced in a study of blood T cell repertoires in COVID-19. Assay used: immunoSEQ multiplex PCR; TCRdb lists only in-frame clones, some missing. The repertoire holds roughly 300,000 clones, with approximately 91% as singletons. Sequencing was carried out using PBMCs or T cells enriched from blood (not recorded which). Receptor source: a woman aged 35 to 49 with acute COVID-19. Each CDR3 is given with its conserved first and last residue. The D gene is left open where the match is weak. A clone size is listed for some rows: how often the clone was seen (once, few, many), or a class if it is expanded.

>TRBV5-1|-|TRBJ1-2|TRBD1
TGCGCCAGCAGCTTGCGACAGGGGGCGCCGGGTGGCTACACCTTC
CASSLRQGAPGGYTF
>TRBV10-3|-|TRBJ2-1|-
TGTGCCATCAGGGGGACCGGGGGTGAGCAGTTCTTC
CAIRGTGGEQFF
>TRBV19|-|TRBJ2-5|TRBD1
TGTGCCACGACCCCGGGACAGGGGTTTATCCAAGAGACCCAGTACTTC
CATTPGQGFIQETQYF
>TRBV6-5|-|TRBJ1-5|TRBD1
TGTGCCAGCAGACCCGACAGGGAAATATTCCAGCCCCAGCATTTT
CASRPDREIFQPQHF
>TRBV11-3|once|TRBJ2-7|TRBD1
TGTGCCAGCAGCCAATCCAGACAGGGCGAGCAGTACTTC
CASSQSRQGEQYF
>TRBV7-3|once|TRBJ1-2|TRBD1
TGTGCCAGCAGCTTACTCCCCGGGACAGGAAATGGCTACACCTTC
CASSLLPGTGNGYTF
>TRBV21-1|-|TRBJ1-6|-
TGTGCCAGCAGCCTAAGTAGGAAGGGACAGGGCAAACCGCCCCTCCACTTT
CASSLSRKGQGKPPLHF
>TRBV2|-|TRBJ2-7|TRBD1
TGTGCCACCGCGACAGGGGGCGAACGGGACTACGAGCAGTACTTC
CATATGGERDYEQYF
>TRBV11-2|once|TRBJ1-4|TRBD1
TGTGCCAGCAGCGGGGACAGAAGTAATGAAAAACTGTTTTTT
CASSGDRSNEKLFF
>TRBV5-1|-|TRBJ2-7|TRBD1
TGCGCCAGCAGTTCCGGACAGGTACCCTACGAGCAGTACTTC
CASSSGQVPYEQYF
>TRBV6-2/TRBV6-3|-|TRBJ2-3|-
TGTGCCAGCAGCCCTCTAGTTACCAAGCCAGATACGCAGTATTTT
CASSPLVTKPDTQYF
>TRBV2|-|TRBJ2-1|TRBD2
TGTGCCAGCAGGGAGCGGGAGGGATACAATGAGCAGTTCTTC
CASREREGYNEQFF
>TRBV7-2|-|TRBJ2-2|TRBD2
TGTGCCAGCAGCTTCCCTGGGCTAGCGGGAGCCGGGGAGCTGTTTTTT
CASSFPGLAGAGELFF
>TRBV9|-|TRBJ2-1|TRBD2
TGTGCCAGCAGCGTAGGTAGCGGGGGAATCTACAATGAGCAGTTCTTC
CASSVGSGGIYNEQFF
>TRBV19|-|TRBJ1-1|-
TGTGCCAGTAGTATAGGGCAGGGGATTGGGACTGAAGCTTTCTTT
CASSIGQGIGTEAFF
>TRBV2|-|TRBJ1-5|-
TGTGCCAGCAGTGAGGTTAACAGGGCCTCGGGTCAGCCCCAGCATTTT
CASSEVNRASGQPQHF
>TRBV2|few|TRBJ2-2|-
TGTGCCACTTCGCGCGACAGCATCGGGGAGCTGTTTTTT
CATSRDSIGELFF
>TRBV29-1|-|TRBJ1-2|-
TGCAGCGTTGTTCGTGACTATGGCTACACCTTC
CSVVRDYGYTF
>TRBV6-2/TRBV6-3|-|TRBJ2-5|-
TGTGCCAGCAGCCCCCTCCAGGATATAGAGACCCAGTACTTC
CASSPLQDIETQYF
>TRBV18|-|TRBJ1-5|-
TGTGCCAGCTCTCGGGGGGACAACAATCAGCCCCAGCATTTT
CASSRGDNNQPQHF
>TRBV7-9|-|TRBJ1-2|-
TGTGCCAGCAGCTTAGGGCACGCAGGGGCTAGTGGCTACACCTTC
CASSLGHAGASGYTF
>TRBV5-1|-|TRBJ2-7|TRBD1
TGCGCCAGCTCCGGACAGGCGTCCTACGAGCTGTACTTC
CASSGQASYELYF
>TRBV7-3|-|TRBJ2-3|-
TGTGCCAGCAGTAATTTGGGGGGTGGCACAGATACGCAGTATTTT
CASSNLGGGTDTQYF
>TRBV18|-|TRBJ1-1|TRBD1
TGTGCCAGCTCACCTAGTAGACAGGGTATTACTGAAGCTTTCTTT
CASSPSRQGITEAFF
>TRBV10-3|-|TRBJ1-3|-
TGTGCCATCAGTGAGACAGGGACCTCTGGAAACACCATATATTTT
CAISETGTSGNTIYF
>TRBV12-5|-|TRBJ1-2|-
TGTGCTAGTGGGGGACAATGGGGCTACACCTTC
CASGGQWGYTF
>TRBV28|-|TRBJ1-1|TRBD1
TGTGCCAGCAGTTTAGGGGGGACAGCGGAAGCTTTCTTT
CASSLGGTAEAFF
>TRBV15|-|TRBJ1-1|-
TGTGCCACCAGCAGAGATGGGGGGGGCAGGAGGAACACTGAAGCTTTCTTT
CATSRDGGGRRNTEAFF
>TRBV9|-|TRBJ2-3|-
TGTGCCAGCAGCGAGAGTATAGGCACAGATACGCAGTATTTT
CASSESIGTDTQYF
>TRBV30|-|TRBJ2-5|TRBD1
TGTGCCTGGAGTACCGTCAGGGGGCAAAAGGAGACCCAGTACTTC
CAWSTVRGQKETQYF
>TRBV28|-|TRBJ1-2|-
TGTGCCAGCAGCCAATCAGGGGCGGGTGGCTACACCTTC
CASSQSGAGGYTF
>TRBV7-9|once|TRBJ2-2|TRBD2
TGTGCCAGCAGCTTTGAAGGACTAGCGGCGAACACCGGGGAGCTGTTTTTT
CASSFEGLAANTGELFF
>TRBV3-1/TRBV3-2|few|TRBJ2-7|-
TGTGCCAGCAGCCAAGACGGCAGAGGGGAGCAGTACTTC
CASSQDGRGEQYF
>TRBV5-4|-|TRBJ2-7|TRBD1
TGTGCCAGCGGACAGGGTCGGTACGAGCAGTACTTC
CASGQGRYEQYF
>TRBV9|few|TRBJ1-1|TRBD1
TGTGCCAGCAGCCCATTCGCGACAGGGCTCACTGAAGCTTTCTTT
CASSPFATGLTEAFF
>TRBV4-2|-|TRBJ1-5|TRBD1
TGTGCCAGCAGCCAAGTTCAGGGGGTATCTCAGCCCCAGCATTTT
CASSQVQGVSQPQHF
>TRBV7-9|-|TRBJ2-2|-
TGTGCCAGCTTGAACGATAGCGGGGAGCTGTTTTTT
CASLNDSGELFF
>TRBV27|-|TRBJ1-6|-
TGTGCCAGCAGCCAGGGGAATCGTTCACCCCTCCACTTT
CASSQGNRSPLHF
>TRBV7-6|-|TRBJ1-5|-
TGTGCCAGCAGCTTAGGTGGCAGGGTCGGCAATCAGCCCCAGCATTTT
CASSLGGRVGNQPQHF
>TRBV6-2/TRBV6-3|-|TRBJ1-1|TRBD1
TGTGCCAGCAGTGCCTGGACAGGTCGGGGGTTTCTGAACACTGAAGCTTTCTTT
CASSAWTGRGFLNTEAFF